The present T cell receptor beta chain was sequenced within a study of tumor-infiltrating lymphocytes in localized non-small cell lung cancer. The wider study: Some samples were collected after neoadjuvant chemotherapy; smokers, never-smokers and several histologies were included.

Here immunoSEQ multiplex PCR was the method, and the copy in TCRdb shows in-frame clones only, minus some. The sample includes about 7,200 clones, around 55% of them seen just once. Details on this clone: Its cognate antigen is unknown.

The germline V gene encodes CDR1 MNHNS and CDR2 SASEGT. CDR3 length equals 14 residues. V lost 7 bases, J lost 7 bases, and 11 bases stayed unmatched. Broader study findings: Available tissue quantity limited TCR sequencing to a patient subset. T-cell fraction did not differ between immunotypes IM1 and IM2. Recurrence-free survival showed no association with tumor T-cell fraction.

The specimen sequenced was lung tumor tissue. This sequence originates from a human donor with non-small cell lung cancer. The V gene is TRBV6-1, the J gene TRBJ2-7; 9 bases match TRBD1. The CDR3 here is CASKRDRVVGEQYF. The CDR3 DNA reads TGTGCCAGCAAGAGGGACAGGGTAGTAGGGGAGCAGTACTTC.